These 18 T cell receptor beta chains came from one sample sequenced in a study of blood T cell repertoires in COVID-19. Only in-frame clones appear in the TCRdb table, and some are missing; sequencing was by immunoSEQ multiplex PCR. This table has 200,000 to 250,000 clones, about nine tenths appearing once. Sequences were obtained from peripheral blood. These receptors were obtained from a man aged 25 to 45 with COVID-19, enrolled during active disease.

The chain carries TRBV9 and TRBJ2-1, with 10 bases lining up with TRBD1. V dropped 0 bases and J dropped 6; count of bases not matched to a gene: 3. The CDR3 has 15 amino acids. Germline V gene data show CDR1 as SGDLS and CDR2 as YYNGEE. DNA of the CDR3: TGTGCCAGCAGCGTAGGAGGGACAGGGGTCAATGAGCAGTTCTTC. Translation gives CASSVGGTGVNEQFF.

The chain carries TRBV24-1 and TRBJ2-5, with D perhaps matching TRBD2 (6 bases). CDR3 length: 14 residues. Per germline, CDR1 KGHDR and CDR2 SFDVKD. V lost 4 bases, J lost 7 bases, and 15 bases lay in between. The CDR3 here is CATSEGRAEGTQYF. CDR3 DNA sequence: TGTGCCACCAGTGAGGGCAGGGCGGAGGGGACCCAGTACTTC.

The chain carries TRBV19 and TRBJ1-1; D not certain. Trimming removed 4 bases from V and 0 bases from J, with 21 bases in between. Looked up from germline, CDR1 is LNHDA and CDR2 is SQIVND (reference sequence). The CDR3 consists of 18 residues. DNA for the CDR3: TGTGCCAGTAGTAGGGCTTTGTCCGCCGGTAGTGTGAACACTGAAGCTTTCTTT. The encoded protein is CASSRALSAGSVNTEAFF.

The chain links TRBV6-5 to TRBJ2-3; the match to TRBD2 covers 8 bases. The CDR3 contains 13 residues. J gave up 3 bases and V 6 bases, and 2 bases lay outside the gene matches. Germline-derived CDR1 and CDR2 are MNHEY and SVGAGI. The CDR3 sequence is CASRGGGTDTQYF. The DNA of the CDR3 is TGTGCCAGCAGAGGCGGGGGGACAGATACGCAGTATTTT.

This chain connects TRBV2 to TRBJ1-2; 7 bases are a match to TRBD1. CDR1 and CDR2 from the germline V gene are SNHLY and FYNNEI. This CDR3 spans 15 amino acids. The trim removed 6 bases at V and 6 bases at J, leaving 13 bases unmatched. Written as DNA, the CDR3 is TGTGCCAGCAGCCCCTACAGGGGCTCTTCGGATGGCTACACCTTC. It encodes CASSPYRGSSDGYTF.

The J gene is TRBJ2-2, the V gene TRBV6-5, with TRBD2 matching 7 bases. J was trimmed by 6 bases and V by 0 bases; bases with no gene match: 4. The CDR3 spans 15 residues. CDR1 and CDR2 from the germline V gene are MNHEY and SVGAGI. CDR3 residues: CASSYSVGGAGELFF. DNA of the CDR3: TGTGCCAGCAGTTACTCTGTGGGGGGGGCCGGGGAGCTGTTTTTT.

The J gene is TRBJ2-1, the V gene TRBV27, with 9 nucleotides matching TRBD1. The V and J ends lost 4 bases and 9 bases, in that order; junction bases with no gene match: 16. CDR3 length: 17 residues. Germline V gives CDR1 MNHEY, CDR2 SMNVEV (reference sequence). The CDR3, as DNA: TGTGCCAGCAGTTCACTGGCCCTAGGGACAGGGCATGGTGAGCAGTTCTTC. This encodes CASSSLALGTGHGEQFF.

The CDR3 sequence: CASSLGQGGEKLFF. The CDR3 nucleotides read TGTGCCAGCAGCCTGGGACAGGGTGGTGAAAAACTGTTTTTT. The chain couples TRBV5-6 to TRBJ1-4; 9 bases are a match to TRBD1. Germline V gene data show CDR1 as SGHDT and CDR2 as YYEEEE. CDR3 length: 14 residues. The trim removed 4 bases at V and 7 bases at J, leaving 5 bases unmatched.

This sequence joins TRBV5-1 and TRBJ2-3; 8 bases align to TRBD1. CDR1 is SGHRS and CDR2 is YFSETQ in the germline V gene. After removal of 5 bases from V and 2 bases from J, the junction contained 7 bases not matched to a gene. The CDR3 extends over 15 amino acids. This CDR3 reads CASRDGQGHTDTQYF. Here the CDR3 DNA reads TGCGCCAGCAGGGATGGACAGGGTCACACAGATACGCAGTATTTT.

The chain combines TRBV7-3 with TRBJ2-1; 7 bases fit TRBD1. After removal of 5 bases from V and 5 bases from J, the junction contained 6 bases not matched to a gene. CDR3 length: 14 residues. Per the germline V gene, CDR1 is SGHTA and CDR2 is FQGTGA. The CDR3 loop reads CASSHRGINNEQFF. CDR3 nucleotide sequence: TGTGCCAGCAGCCACAGGGGAATCAACAATGAGCAGTTCTTC.

In nucleotides, the CDR3 is TGTGCCAGCAGTAAAACAGGGGGCATGGGCTACACCTTC. Protein product: CASSKTGGMGYTF. V and J are TRBV25-1 and TRBJ1-2, with 9 bases identical to TRBD1. Germline V gene sequence: CDR1 MGHDK, CDR2 SYGVNS. V was pared by 5 bases and J by 8 bases, with 6 bases of the junction left unmatched. This CDR3 comprises 13 residues.

The rearrangement joins TRBV2 to TRBJ1-1; D gene uncertain. Germline V gene data show CDR1 as SNHLY and CDR2 as FYNNEI. V gave up 4 bases and J gave up 3 bases, with 6 bases separating them. The CDR3 length is 12 residues. DNA for the CDR3: TGTGCCAGCAGTGTACAGTACACTGAAGCTTTCTTT. Amino acid sequence: CASSVQYTEAFF.

This sequence joins TRBV18 and TRBJ1-1, with 8 bases that match TRBD1. The germline V gene encodes CDR1 KGHSH and CDR2 LQKENI. V shed 3 bases and J 8 bases; nucleotides not matched to a gene: 2. CDR3 length: 12 residues. CDR3 nucleotides: TGTGCCAGCTCACCCGGACAGGGCGAAGCTTTCTTT. The encoded protein is CASSPGQGEAFF.

This clone appeared a single time. V gene TRBV20-1 combines with J gene TRBJ2-2; D is unresolved. With 4 bases removed from V and 6 bases from J, the gap between germline ends came to 6 bases. The CDR3 runs 11 residues. Germline CDR1 and CDR2: DFQATT and SNEGSKA (reference sequence). CDR3 amino acids: CSATRSGELFF. In DNA form, the CDR3 reads TGCAGTGCTACCAGATCCGGGGAGCTGTTTTTT.

The rearrangement uses TRBV5-5 and TRBJ2-2, with TRBD2 identical over 9 bases. The germline gives CDR1 SGHKS, CDR2 YYEKEE (reference sequence). The trim removed 0 bases at V and 3 bases at J, leaving 3 bases unmatched. There are 16 residues in the CDR3. CDR3 residues: CASSLGPSGDTGELFF. CDR3 in DNA: TGTGCCAGCAGCTTGGGTCCTAGCGGGGACACCGGGGAGCTGTTTTTT.

The chain employs TRBV5-5 and TRBJ2-1; maybe TRBD1 (6 bases). Trimming removed 3 bases at V and 7 bases at J, with 17 bases between. This CDR3 spans 15 amino acids. Germline lookup yields CDR1 SGHKS and CDR2 YYEKEE (reference sequence). CDR3 nucleotides: TGTGCCAGCAGCTCCGGACAGAACCTCGTTAATGAGCAGTTCTTC. Protein: CASSSGQNLVNEQFF.

The rearrangement joins TRBV6-5 to TRBJ1-2; 9 bases match TRBD1. V lost 5 bases and J lost 4; bases outside the gene matches: 8. The CDR3 is 15 amino acids. Germline V lookup: CDR1 MNHEY, CDR2 SVGAGI. Here the CDR3 reads CASSPQGASFYGYTF. CDR3 DNA: TGTGCCAGCAGTCCACAGGGGGCCTCCTTCTATGGCTACACCTTC.

The chain carries TRBV20-1 and TRBJ1-1, with D hard to call. The germline V gene encodes CDR1 DFQATT and CDR2 SNEGSKA (reference sequence). This CDR3 spans 13 amino acids. V shed 3 bases and J shed 0 bases, with 8 bases lying between them. CDR3 sequence reads: CSASVRVNTEAFF. The DNA for the CDR3 is TGCAGTGCTAGTGTACGGGTGAACACTGAAGCTTTCTTT.